The 8 T cell receptor beta chains below come from one sample, sequenced in a study of shared clonotypes between healthy human individuals. Profiling relied on immunoSEQ multiplex PCR, and the TCRdb table lists in-frame clones only, not all of them. This table has about 1.5 million clones, around 98% appearing once. Material: naive CD4+ T cells sorted from blood. The subset here: CD45RA+ positively selected. These receptors all stem from a man aged 25-45 years in good health.

The chain has TRBV5-1 and TRBJ2-2; tentative D call: TRBD1 (6 bases). The V gene's germline CDR1 is SGHRS and CDR2 YFSETQ. V was shortened by 0 bases and J by 3 bases, with 9 bases between the two germline ends. The CDR3 runs to 15 residues. The CDR3 spells CASSLDGQHTGELFF. CDR3 nucleotides: TGCGCCAGCAGCTTGGATGGACAGCACACCGGGGAGCTGTTTTTT.

V usage is TRBV7-2 and J usage is TRBJ2-5, with D possibly called TRBD1 or TRBD2 (5 bases each). Germline CDR1 and CDR2: SGHTA and FQGNSA. V was shortened by 0 bases and J by 7 bases, with 18 bases between the two germline ends. The CDR3 is 16 amino acids. The CDR3 here is CASSLAGAGTALTQYF. CDR3 bases: TGTGCCAGCAGCTTAGCCGGGGCGGGCACGGCCCTGACCCAGTACTTC. Complete variable domain (other parts from reference TRBV7-2 and TRBJ2-5): GAGVSQSPSNKVTEKGKDVELRCDPISGHTALYWYRQSLGQGLEFLIYFQGNSAPDKSGLPSDRFSAERTGGSVSTLTIQRTQQEDSAVYLCASSLAGAGTALTQYFGPGTRLLVL.

The V and J genes are TRBV4-1 and TRBJ2-3; 9 bases fit TRBD2. Per germline, CDR1 MGHRA and CDR2 YSYEKL. V trimming: 5 bases; J trimming: 0 bases; junction bases outside the gene matches: 6. CDR3 size: 16 residues. CDR3 DNA: TGCGCCAGCAGCAAAAGGGGACTAGCTAGCACAGATACGCAGTATTTT. Translating gives CASSKRGLASTDTQYF.

This chain connects TRBV5-1 to TRBJ2-5; 9 nucleotides align to TRBD1. CDR3 length: 17 residues. Looked up from germline, CDR1 is SGHRS and CDR2 is YFSETQ. The trim removed 4 bases at V and 5 bases at J, leaving 15 bases unmatched. Here the CDR3 DNA reads TGCGCCAGCAGCAACAAACCCGGGACAGGGCCTTGGGAGACCCAGTACTTC. Translation: CASSNKPGTGPWETQYF.

In the case of this clone: The same CDR3 also results from other DNA sequences found in this sample. This rearrangement joins TRBV7-8 to TRBJ2-5; 7 bases agree with TRBD2. This CDR3 spans 15 amino acids. The trim removed 1 base at V and 4 bases at J, leaving 6 bases unmatched. Germline V gene sequence: CDR1 SGHVS, CDR2 FQNEAQ. Here the CDR3 reads CASSLGRLAGETQYF. In nucleotides, the CDR3 is TGTGCCAGCAGCTTAGGTAGACTAGCAGGAGAGACCCAGTACTTC.

V usage is TRBV18 and J usage is TRBJ2-7; 7 bases match TRBD2. Germline CDR1 is KGHSH and CDR2 is LQKENI. Trimming at V came to 2 bases and at J to 2 bases, leaving 6 bases not matched to a gene. The CDR3 has 15 amino acids. The CDR3 DNA reads TGTGCCAGCTCACCATCCGGGGAGGGAGCCTACGAGCAGTACTTC. It yields the protein CASSPSGEGAYEQYF.

This rearrangement joins TRBV4-1 to TRBJ1-2, with 12 bases that match TRBD1. The germline CDR1 and CDR2 sequences are MGHRA and YSYEKL. V was pared by 1 base and J by 4 bases, with 7 bases of the junction left unmatched. The CDR3 is 17 amino acids. The DNA of the CDR3 is TGCGCCAGCAGCCAAGGCCGGGACAGGGGGCAAGGCTATGGCTACACCTTC. This encodes CASSQGRDRGQGYGYTF.

This sequence joins TRBV7-2 and TRBJ2-7, with 8 bases aligning to TRBD2. The germline gives CDR1 SGHTA, CDR2 FQGNSA. V gave up 1 base and J gave up 4 bases; unmatched junction bases: 3. The CDR3 contains 14 residues. DNA of the CDR3: TGTGCCAGCAGCTTAGGGACTAGCTTTTACGAGCAGTACTTC. Amino acid sequence: CASSLGTSFYEQYF.